This T cell receptor beta chain came from a study of human CD8 memory T cell subsets. This clonotype is classed as medium-sized by frequency. What it binds is not known. CDR3 length: 12 amino acids. Germline V lookup: CDR1 SQVTM, CDR2 ANQGSEA. Study-level results: A similarly high level of diversity characterized stem-like memory and precursor exhausted T cells, unlike effector memory cells. By Chao1 estimates, precursor exhausted T cells appeared less diverse than stem-like memory T cells.

Preparation of the TCR beta libraries relied on UMI-labeled 5' RACE. TCRdb re-called the 5' RACE reads and shows each CDR3 protein once, DNA omitted. Its table records thousands of distinct CDR3 sequences. Enrichment of total CD8+ T cells was achieved using negative magnetic separation. Extraction drew RNA from duplicate vials of 150,000 sorted CD8+ T cells for each subset. The V call is TRBV29-1, the J call TRBJ2-2; as DNA is missing, the TRBD2 call by TCRdb cannot be tested. The clonotype comes from a human donor in good health. Sequenced input: CD8+ T cells from PBMCs. CDR3 protein: CSVERAAGELFF.